The rows below give T cell receptor beta chains drawn from one sample of a study of blood T cell repertoires in COVID-19. The repertoire was sequenced with immunoSEQ multiplex PCR; TCRdb's copy has only in-frame clones and lacks some. The table lists 310,000 or so clones, roughly 87% of them singletons. The specimen sequenced was PBMCs or T cells enriched from blood (not recorded which). The source is a woman aged 18-29 years who had recovered from COVID-19. CDR3s include the opening cysteine and the closing phenylalanine or tryptophan. The order of the fields is clone size, J gene, D gene, V gene, CDR3 protein, CDR3 DNA. D genes are given only for firm matches. Not every row has a clone size; where given, it reads once, few, many or a size class.

-,TRBJ1-2,-,TRBV12-3/TRBV12-4,CASSAHRYGYTF,TGTGCCAGCAGTGCGCACCGGTATGGCTACACCTTC
-,TRBJ1-1,TRBD1,TRBV6-5,CASIGTVNTEAFF,TGTGCCAGCATCGGGACAGTGAACACTGAAGCTTTCTTT
few,TRBJ1-2,-,TRBV6-2/TRBV6-3,CASSYSASLAGADGYTF,TGTGCCAGCAGTTACTCGGCTTCCCTTGCAGGGGCGGATGGCTACACCTTC
-,TRBJ2-2,-,TRBV9,CASSFGLPRSAGELFF,TGTGCCAGCAGCTTCGGACTCCCCCGCAGCGCCGGGGAGCTGTTTTTT
-,TRBJ1-1,-,TRBV29-1,CSVVGGAGAAFF,TGCAGCGTTGTTGGGGGCGCGGGGGCAGCTTTCTTT
once,TRBJ1-2,TRBD1,TRBV20-1,CSARDLRGYTF,TGCAGTGCTAGAGATCTCAGGGGGTACACCTTC
-,TRBJ1-1,TRBD1,TRBV6-4,CASLGNRWDRDTEAFF,TGTGCCAGCTTGGGAAACCGGTGGGACAGGGACACTGAAGCTTTCTTT
-,TRBJ2-5,-,TRBV28,CASSLAAETQYF,TGTGCCAGCAGTTTAGCGGCTGAGACCCAGTACTTC
-,TRBJ1-5,TRBD1,TRBV18,CASSPGQGSNQPQHF,TGTGCCAGCTCACCCGGACAGGGGAGCAATCAGCCCCAGCATTTT
-,TRBJ2-5,-,TRBV19,CASSIRVPETQYF,TGTGCCAGTAGTATCCGGGTTCCGGAGACCCAGTACTTC
-,TRBJ1-1,-,TRBV29-1,CSVSGTWTEAFF,TGCAGCGTTTCCGGGACTTGGACTGAAGCTTTCTTT
-,TRBJ2-3,-,TRBV7-8,CASSLFAASTDTQYF,TGTGCCAGCAGCTTATTTGCGGCCAGCACAGATACGCAGTATTTT
-,TRBJ1-1,TRBD1,TRBV19,CASSPGTGYNTEAFF,TGTGCCAGTAGTCCAGGGACAGGGTATAACACTGAAGCTTTCTTT
-,TRBJ2-7,TRBD2,TRBV28,CASISTSGRAGLGEQYF,TGTGCCAGCATATCCACTAGCGGGAGGGCCGGGCTGGGGGAGCAGTACTTC
many,TRBJ1-2,-,TRBV7-9,CASSLGASANYGYTF,TGTGCCAGCAGCTTGGGGGCTTCGGCTAACTATGGCTACACCTTC
-,TRBJ1-1,-,TRBV19,CASSTTMNTEAFF,TGTGCCAGTTCTACCACTATGAACACTGAAGCTTTCTTT
-,TRBJ1-3,-,TRBV28,CASYPTGNFQGNTIYF,TGTGCCAGTTACCCCACAGGGAACTTTCAGGGAAACACCATATATTTT
few,TRBJ2-1,TRBD1,TRBV24-1,CATARGQGRSNEQFF,TGTGCCACCGCAAGGGGACAGGGGAGGTCCAATGAGCAGTTCTTC
-,TRBJ2-3,TRBD2,TRBV27,CASSPGTSGREYF,TGTGCCAGCAGTCCGGGGACTAGCGGGAGAGAATATTTT
-,TRBJ2-5,TRBD2,TRBV24-1,CATSEGTSGRPYQETQYF,TGTGCCACCAGTGAAGGGACTAGCGGGAGGCCATACCAAGAGACCCAGTACTTC
-,TRBJ2-6,-,TRBV3-1/TRBV3-2,CASSQDYSGANVPTF,TGTGCCAGCAGCCAAGACTACTCTGGGGCCAACGTCCCGACTTTC
-,TRBJ1-2,-,TRBV6-1,CASSDGRNYGYTF,TGTGCCAGCAGTGACGGGAGAAACTATGGCTACACCTTC
-,TRBJ2-7,TRBD2,TRBV6-5,CASSYYSGREGEQYF,TGTGCCAGCAGTTACTACTCAGGGAGGGAGGGCGAGCAGTACTTC
-,TRBJ2-5,TRBD1,TRBV18,CASSPSGQGARETQYF,TGTGCCAGCTCACCGTCGGGACAGGGGGCACGGGAGACCCAGTACTTC
-,TRBJ1-1,-,TRBV7-8,CASSRARRPNTEAFF,TGTGCCAGCAGTCGAGCACGGAGACCAAACACTGAAGCTTTCTTT